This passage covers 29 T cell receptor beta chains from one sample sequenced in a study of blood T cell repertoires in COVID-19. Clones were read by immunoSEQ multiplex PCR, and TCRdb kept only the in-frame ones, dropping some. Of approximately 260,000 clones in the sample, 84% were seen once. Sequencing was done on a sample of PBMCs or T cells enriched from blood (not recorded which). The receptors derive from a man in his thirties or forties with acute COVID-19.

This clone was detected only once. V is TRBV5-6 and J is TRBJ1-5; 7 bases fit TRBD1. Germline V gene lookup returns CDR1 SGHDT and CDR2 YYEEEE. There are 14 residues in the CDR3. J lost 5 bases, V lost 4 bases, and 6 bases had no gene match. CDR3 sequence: CASSIRGPDQPQHF. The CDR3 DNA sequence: TGTGCCAGCAGCATTAGGGGGCCAGATCAGCCCCAGCATTTT.

This CDR3 is CASSPQGQAGELFF. The CDR3 DNA follows: TGTGCCAGCAGCCCACAGGGGCAGGCCGGGGAGCTGTTTTTT. The chain is built from TRBV7-3 and TRBJ2-2, with TRBD1 matching 7 bases. Germline V gives CDR1 SGHTA, CDR2 FQGTGA. V trimming: 5 bases; J trimming: 6 bases; junction bases outside the gene matches: 6. The CDR3 contains 14 residues.

The CDR3 spells CASSDRGGTEAFF. CDR3 nucleotide sequence: TGTGCCAGCAGTGACAGGGGGGGAACTGAAGCTTTCTTT. This rearrangement joins TRBV11-3 to TRBJ1-1, with 9 nucleotides matching TRBD1. The CDR3 length is 13 residues. Germline V gene lookup returns CDR1 SGHNT and CDR2 YENEEA. V lost 6 bases and J lost 5; bases outside the gene matches: 4. Together with reference TRBV11-3 and TRBJ1-1, the CDR3 gives the full variable domain: EAGVVQSPRYKIIEKKQPVAFWCNPISGHNTLYWYLQNLGQGPELLIRYENEEAVDDSQLPKDRFSAERLKGVDSTLKIQPAELGDSAVYLCASSDRGGTEAFFGQGTRLTVV.

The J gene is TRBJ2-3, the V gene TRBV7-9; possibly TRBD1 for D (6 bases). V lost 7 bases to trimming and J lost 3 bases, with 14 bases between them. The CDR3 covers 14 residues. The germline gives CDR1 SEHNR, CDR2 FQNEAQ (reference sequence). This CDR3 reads CASTKAGVTDTQYF. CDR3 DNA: TGTGCCAGCACTAAGGCAGGGGTTACAGATACGCAGTATTTT.

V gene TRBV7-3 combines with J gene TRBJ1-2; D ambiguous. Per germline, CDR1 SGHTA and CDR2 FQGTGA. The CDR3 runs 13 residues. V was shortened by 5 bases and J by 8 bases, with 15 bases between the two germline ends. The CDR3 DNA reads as TGTGCCAGCAGCCTCGGAGCGGTCTCGGGCTACACCTTC. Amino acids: CASSLGAVSGYTF.

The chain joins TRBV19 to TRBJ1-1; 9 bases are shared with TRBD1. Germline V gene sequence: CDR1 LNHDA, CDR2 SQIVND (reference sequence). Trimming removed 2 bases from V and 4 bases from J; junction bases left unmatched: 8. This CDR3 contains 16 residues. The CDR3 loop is CASSIPGQGTFTEAFF. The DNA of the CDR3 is TGTGCCAGTAGTATACCGGGACAGGGTACTTTCACTGAAGCTTTCTTT.

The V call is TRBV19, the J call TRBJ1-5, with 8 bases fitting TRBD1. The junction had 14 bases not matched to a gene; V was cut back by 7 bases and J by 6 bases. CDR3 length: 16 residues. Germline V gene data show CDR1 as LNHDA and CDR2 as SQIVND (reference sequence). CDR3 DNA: TGTGCCAGTATCCCGACCCGACAGGGGATGTTTCAGCCCCAGCATTTT. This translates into CASIPTRQGMFQPQHF.

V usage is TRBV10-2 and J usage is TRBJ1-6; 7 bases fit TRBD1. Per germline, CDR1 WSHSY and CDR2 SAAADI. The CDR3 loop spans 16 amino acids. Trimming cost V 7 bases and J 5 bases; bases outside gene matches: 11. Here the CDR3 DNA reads TGCGCCAGCACCAAACCCGGGACAGCGAATAATTCACCCCTCCACTTT. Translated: CASTKPGTANNSPLHF.

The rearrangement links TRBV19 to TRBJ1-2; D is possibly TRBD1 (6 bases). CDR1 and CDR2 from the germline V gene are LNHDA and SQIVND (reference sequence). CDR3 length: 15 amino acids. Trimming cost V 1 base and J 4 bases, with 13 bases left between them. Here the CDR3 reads CASSIGQGPTYGYTF. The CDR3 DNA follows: TGTGCCAGTAGTATAGGGCAGGGGCCCACCTATGGCTACACCTTC.

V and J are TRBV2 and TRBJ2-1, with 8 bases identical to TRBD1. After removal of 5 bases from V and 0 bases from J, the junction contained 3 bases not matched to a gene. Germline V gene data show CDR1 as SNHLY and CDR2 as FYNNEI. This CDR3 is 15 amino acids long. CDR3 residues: CASSRDRGSYNEQFF. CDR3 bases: TGTGCCAGCAGTAGAGACAGGGGCTCCTACAATGAGCAGTTCTTC.

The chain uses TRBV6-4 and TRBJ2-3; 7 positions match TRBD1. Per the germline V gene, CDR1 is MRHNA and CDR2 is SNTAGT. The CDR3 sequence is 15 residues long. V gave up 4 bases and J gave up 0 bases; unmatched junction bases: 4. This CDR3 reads CASSVDRVSTDTQYF. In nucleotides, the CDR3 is TGTGCCAGCAGTGTCGACAGGGTTAGCACAGATACGCAGTATTTT.

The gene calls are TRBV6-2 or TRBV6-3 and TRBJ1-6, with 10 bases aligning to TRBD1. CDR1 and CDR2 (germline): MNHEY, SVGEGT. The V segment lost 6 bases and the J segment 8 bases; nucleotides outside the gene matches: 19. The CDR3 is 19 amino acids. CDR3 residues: CASSHNPDRGPFQDSPLHF. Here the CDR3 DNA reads TGTGCCAGCAGCCACAACCCCGACAGGGGGCCATTCCAGGATTCACCCCTCCACTTT.

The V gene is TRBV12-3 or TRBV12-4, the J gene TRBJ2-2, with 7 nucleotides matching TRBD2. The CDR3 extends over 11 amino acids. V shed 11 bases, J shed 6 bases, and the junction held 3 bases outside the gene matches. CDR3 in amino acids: CAGGGAGELFF. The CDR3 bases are TGTGCCGGTGGGGGGGCCGGGGAGCTGTTTTTT.

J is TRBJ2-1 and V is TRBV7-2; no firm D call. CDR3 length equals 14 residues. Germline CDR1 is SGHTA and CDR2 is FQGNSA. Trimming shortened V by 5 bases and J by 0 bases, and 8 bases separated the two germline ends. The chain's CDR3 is CASSPPGSYNEQFF. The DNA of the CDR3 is TGTGCCAGCAGCCCACCGGGCTCCTACAATGAGCAGTTCTTC.

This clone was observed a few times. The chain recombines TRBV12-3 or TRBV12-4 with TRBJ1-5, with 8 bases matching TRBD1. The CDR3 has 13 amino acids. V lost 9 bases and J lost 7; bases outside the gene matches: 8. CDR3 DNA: TGTGCCAGGCGCAGGGGGCGCAGACAGCCCCAGCATTTT. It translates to CARRRGRRQPQHF.

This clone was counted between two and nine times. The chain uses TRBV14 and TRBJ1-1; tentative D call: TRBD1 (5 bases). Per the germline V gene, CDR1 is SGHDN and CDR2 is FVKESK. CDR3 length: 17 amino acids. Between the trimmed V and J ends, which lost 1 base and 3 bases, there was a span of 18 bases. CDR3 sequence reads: CASSQVHWWGEDTEAFF. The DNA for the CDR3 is TGTGCCAGCAGCCAAGTTCACTGGTGGGGGGAGGACACTGAAGCTTTCTTT.

The CDR3 sequence is CASSLRTGKTYNSPLHF. The CDR3 DNA follows: TGTGCCAGCAGCCTAAGGACAGGCAAAACCTATAATTCACCCCTCCACTTT. This rearrangement joins TRBV11-3 to TRBJ1-6, with 7 bases aligning to TRBD1. The J segment lost 2 bases and the V segment lost 5 bases, leaving 9 bases of the junction unmatched. The CDR3 runs to 17 residues. The V gene's germline CDR1 is SGHNT and CDR2 YENEEA. Based on the CDR3 plus reference TRBV11-3 and TRBJ1-6, the full variable domain is EAGVVQSPRYKIIEKKQPVAFWCNPISGHNTLYWYLQNLGQGPELLIRYENEEAVDDSQLPKDRFSAERLKGVDSTLKIQPAELGDSAVYLCASSLRTGKTYNSPLHFGNGTRLTVT.

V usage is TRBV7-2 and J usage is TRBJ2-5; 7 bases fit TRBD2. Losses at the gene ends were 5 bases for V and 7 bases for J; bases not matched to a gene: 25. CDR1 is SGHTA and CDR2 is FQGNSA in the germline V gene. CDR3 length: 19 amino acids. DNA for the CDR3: TGTGCCAGCAGCCTCCCCCGTTCGGGCCTGGCGGGAGACCGCCGGACCCAGTACTTC. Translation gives CASSLPRSGLAGDRRTQYF.

The CDR3 loop reads CSVVKGMNTEAFF. The CDR3 DNA reads TGCAGCGTTGTAAAGGGGATGAACACTGAAGCTTTCTTT. The V and J genes are TRBV29-1 and TRBJ1-1; the D gene is possibly TRBD1 (5 bases). V was trimmed by 4 bases and J by 0 bases, leaving 9 bases between them. Germline V lookup: CDR1 SQVTM, CDR2 ANQGSEA. The length of the CDR3 is 13 residues.

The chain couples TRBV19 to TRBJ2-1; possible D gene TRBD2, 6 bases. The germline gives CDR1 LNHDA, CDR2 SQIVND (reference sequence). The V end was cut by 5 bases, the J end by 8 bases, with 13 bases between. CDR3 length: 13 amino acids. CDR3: CASSPPGGDEQFF. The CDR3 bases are TGTGCCAGTAGTCCTCCCGGGGGAGATGAGCAGTTCTTC.

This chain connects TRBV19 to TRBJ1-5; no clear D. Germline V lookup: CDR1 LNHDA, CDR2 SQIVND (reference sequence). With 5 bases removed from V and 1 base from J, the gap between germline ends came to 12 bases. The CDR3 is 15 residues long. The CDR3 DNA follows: TGTGCCAGTAGTCCCTCCCTAAGCAGCAATCAGCCCCAGCATTTT. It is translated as CASSPSLSSNQPQHF.

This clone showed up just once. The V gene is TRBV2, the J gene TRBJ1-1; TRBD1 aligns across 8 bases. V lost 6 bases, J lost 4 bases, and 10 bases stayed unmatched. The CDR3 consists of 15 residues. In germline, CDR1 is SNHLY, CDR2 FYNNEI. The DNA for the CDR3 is TGTGCCAGCAGCACAGGGGGATTTACCACCACTGAAGCTTTCTTT. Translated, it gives CASSTGGFTTTEAFF.

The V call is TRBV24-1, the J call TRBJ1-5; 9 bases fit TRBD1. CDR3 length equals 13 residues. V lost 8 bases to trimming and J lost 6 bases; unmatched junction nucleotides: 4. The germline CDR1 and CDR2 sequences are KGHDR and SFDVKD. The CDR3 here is CATNRGPPQPQHF. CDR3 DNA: TGTGCCACCAACAGGGGGCCCCCTCAGCCCCAGCATTTT.

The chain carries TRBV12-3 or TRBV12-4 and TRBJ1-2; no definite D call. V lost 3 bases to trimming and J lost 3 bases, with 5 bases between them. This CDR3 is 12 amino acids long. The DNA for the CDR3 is TGTGCCAGCAGTTTGGAGTACTATGGCTACACCTTC. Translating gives CASSLEYYGYTF.

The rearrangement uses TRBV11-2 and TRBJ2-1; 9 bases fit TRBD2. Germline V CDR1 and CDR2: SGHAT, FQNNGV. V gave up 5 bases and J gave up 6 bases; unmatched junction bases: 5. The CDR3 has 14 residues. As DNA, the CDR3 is TGTGCCAGCAGCCCGCGGGGGGGCCGCAATGAGCAGTTCTTC. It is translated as CASSPRGGRNEQFF.

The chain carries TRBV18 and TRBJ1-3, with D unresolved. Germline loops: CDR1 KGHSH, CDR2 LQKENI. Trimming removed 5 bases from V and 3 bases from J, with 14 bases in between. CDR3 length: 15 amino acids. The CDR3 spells CASSGRRAIGNTIYF. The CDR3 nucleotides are TGTGCCAGCTCAGGCCGGAGAGCGATTGGAAACACCATATATTTT.

CDR3 residues: CASSPGSGLPYEQYV. CDR3 nucleotides: TGTGCCAGCAGCCCCGGCTCAGGGCTGCCCTACGAGCAGTACGTC. The rearrangement links TRBV5-8 to TRBJ2-7; D may be TRBD1 (5 bases). V was shortened by 4 bases and J by 2 bases, with 16 bases between the two germline ends. This CDR3 region has 15 residues. Germline V gene sequence: CDR1 SGHTS, CDR2 YDEGEE.

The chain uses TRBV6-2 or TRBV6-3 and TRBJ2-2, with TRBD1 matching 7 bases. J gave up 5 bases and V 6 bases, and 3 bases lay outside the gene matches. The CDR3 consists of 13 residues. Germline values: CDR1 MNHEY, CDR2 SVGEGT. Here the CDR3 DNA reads TGTGCCAGCAGCGACAGGGTTACCGGGGAGCTGTTTTTT. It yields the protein CASSDRVTGELFF.

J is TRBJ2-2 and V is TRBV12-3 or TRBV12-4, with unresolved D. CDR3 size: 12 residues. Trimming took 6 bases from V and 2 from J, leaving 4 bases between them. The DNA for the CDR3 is TGTGCCAGCAGCCTCAACACCGGGGAGCTGTTTTTT. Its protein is CASSLNTGELFF.